These T cell receptor beta chains were read from a single sample in a study of tumor-infiltrating lymphocytes in primary liver carcinoma. TCRdb called the multiplex PCR reads again in MiXCR, with one record for every CDR3 protein. The sample records about 100,000 distinct CDR3 sequences, about 70% being singletons. Material for sequencing was liver tumor tissue from sampling region 2. The receptors come from a woman aged 60-75 years with primary liver carcinoma and hepatitis B virus infection. Both conserved end residues are part of each CDR3. D genes are given only for firm matches. Some rows have no size entry. The others give once, few or many, or a class for an expanded clone.

cdr3_length: 16; d_call: TRBD1; v_call: TRBV29-1; j_call: TRBJ1-2; clone_size: many; cdr3_nt: TGCAGCGTTGACAGAGAGAAGGCAGGGGGTTCCTATGGCTACACCTTC; cdr3_aa: CSVDREKAGGSYGYTF
cdr3_length: 17; d_call: NA; v_call: TRBV11-2; j_call: TRBJ1-2; clone_size: NA; cdr3_nt: TGTGCCAGCAGCTTAGATCCGATCAGTATGCTGCGCTATGGCTACACCTTC; cdr3_aa: CASSLDPISMLRYGYTF
cdr3_length: 17; d_call: TRBD1; v_call: TRBV11-2; j_call: TRBJ2-1; clone_size: NA; cdr3_nt: TGTGCCAGCAGCTTGAACCACGTACAGGGGTACAGGGGTGAACAGTTCTTC; cdr3_aa: CASSLNHVQGYRGEQFF
cdr3_length: 17; d_call: TRBD1; v_call: TRBV6-6; j_call: TRBJ1-3; clone_size: many; cdr3_nt: TGTGCCAGCAGTACAGGGGACTCACCGGCGTCTGGAAACACCATATATTTT; cdr3_aa: CASSTGDSPASGNTIYF
cdr3_length: 15; d_call: TRBD2; v_call: TRBV5-1; j_call: TRBJ2-1; clone_size: many; cdr3_nt: TGCGCCAGCAGCCTAACTAGCGGGATAGGCAATGAGCAGTTCTTC; cdr3_aa: CASSLTSGIGNEQFF
cdr3_length: 14; d_call: TRBD1; v_call: TRBV28; j_call: TRBJ2-7; clone_size: many; cdr3_nt: TGTGCCAGCAGCCCGACAGGGGTTTGGTTCGAGCAGTACTTC; cdr3_aa: CASSPTGVWFEQYF
cdr3_length: 15; d_call: NA; v_call: TRBV28; j_call: TRBJ2-1; clone_size: NA; cdr3_nt: TGTGCCAGCATGGGGGGCTCCAGCTCCTACAATGAGCGGTTCTTC; cdr3_aa: CASMGGSSSYNERFF
cdr3_length: 15; d_call: NA; v_call: TRBV11-2; j_call: TRBJ2-1; clone_size: NA; cdr3_nt: TGTGCCAGCAGTTTCCCGGGAGTATGGGACAATGAGCAGTTCTTC; cdr3_aa: CASSFPGVWDNEQFF
cdr3_length: 12; d_call: TRBD1; v_call: TRBV6-1; j_call: TRBJ1-2; clone_size: many; cdr3_nt: TGTGCCAGCGGCCGACAGGGTCAAGGCTACACCTTC; cdr3_aa: CASGRQGQGYTF
cdr3_length: 19; d_call: TRBD2; v_call: TRBV12-3/TRBV12-4; j_call: TRBJ2-3; clone_size: many; cdr3_nt: TGTGCCAGCAGTTTGGGTCGGCTAGCGGGAGTGTTCAGCACAGATACGCAGTATTTT; cdr3_aa: CASSLGRLAGVFSTDTQYF
cdr3_length: 16; d_call: NA; v_call: TRBV28; j_call: TRBJ2-7; clone_size: many; cdr3_nt: TGTGCCAGCACCTATTCCCACCCCGGGACAAGCTACGAGCAGTACTTC; cdr3_aa: CASTYSHPGTSYEQYF
cdr3_length: 16; d_call: TRBD2; v_call: TRBV5-1; j_call: TRBJ2-1; clone_size: NA; cdr3_nt: TGCGCCAGCACGCCCGCGTGGACTAGCGGGATTAATGAGCAGTTCTTC; cdr3_aa: CASTPAWTSGINEQFF
cdr3_length: 16; d_call: NA; v_call: TRBV6-5; j_call: TRBJ2-6; clone_size: many; cdr3_nt: TGTGCCAGCAGTTACTCGTTTGAGTCCGGGGCCAACGTCCTGACTTTC; cdr3_aa: CASSYSFESGANVLTF
cdr3_length: 11; d_call: TRBD1; v_call: TRBV29-1; j_call: TRBJ1-2; clone_size: NA; cdr3_nt: TGCAGTGGAGGGACAGGGGTGGGCTACATCTTC; cdr3_aa: CSGGTGVGYIF
cdr3_length: 17; d_call: TRBD2; v_call: TRBV18; j_call: TRBJ2-1; clone_size: NA; cdr3_nt: TGTGCCAGCTCCCTCGTAGCGGGAACCCAGTTAAACAATGAGCAGTTCTTC; cdr3_aa: CASSLVAGTQLNNEQFF
cdr3_length: 16; d_call: NA; v_call: TRBV5-1; j_call: TRBJ2-3; clone_size: many; cdr3_nt: TGCGCCAGCAGCTTGGCCGGTCACCCCGGGGCAGATACGCAGTATTTT; cdr3_aa: CASSLAGHPGADTQYF
cdr3_length: 14; d_call: TRBD1; v_call: TRBV5-6; j_call: TRBJ2-3; clone_size: NA; cdr3_nt: TGTGCCAGCGGCTCCCGACAGGGGCATCAGCCCCAGTATTTT; cdr3_aa: CASGSRQGHQPQYF
cdr3_length: 21; d_call: NA; v_call: TRBV5-1; j_call: TRBJ2-2; clone_size: NA; cdr3_nt: TGCGCCAGCAGCTTGGCCTATAGTCGTTCTCAGCAGGAGTACAGCACCGGGGAGCTGTTTTTT; cdr3_aa: CASSLAYSRSQQEYSTGELFF
cdr3_length: 17; d_call: TRBD2; v_call: TRBV29-1; j_call: TRBJ2-1; clone_size: NA; cdr3_nt: TGCAACGTCCACCCGGCTAGCGGGACGTCCCGAAAGAGTACGCAATTCTTC; cdr3_aa: CNVHPASGTSRKSTQFF
cdr3_length: 16; d_call: TRBD2; v_call: TRBV28; j_call: TRBJ2-2; clone_size: NA; cdr3_nt: TGTGTCAGCAGTATGGCTAGCGGGAGGAACACCGGGGAGCTGTTTTTT; cdr3_aa: CVSSMASGRNTGELFF
cdr3_length: 15; d_call: NA; v_call: TRBV11-1; j_call: TRBJ2-7; clone_size: NA; cdr3_nt: TGTGCCAGTAGCCCTCGGACGGCAGGACTACGCGGGCAGTACTTC; cdr3_aa: CASSPRTAGLRGQYF
cdr3_length: 14; d_call: NA; v_call: TRBV28; j_call: TRBJ1-1; clone_size: few; cdr3_nt: TGTGCCAGCAGTTTATCCAGGACGAACACTGAAGCTTTCTTT; cdr3_aa: CASSLSRTNTEAFF
cdr3_length: 15; d_call: NA; v_call: TRBV4-2; j_call: TRBJ1-3; clone_size: NA; cdr3_nt: TGTGCCAGCTACCAAGATGGCAGCTCTGGAAACACCATATATTTT; cdr3_aa: CASYQDGSSGNTIYF
cdr3_length: 17; d_call: TRBD1; v_call: TRBV12-5; j_call: TRBJ2-1; clone_size: NA; cdr3_nt: TGTGCTAGTGCCGCACCGGGACAGGATACACTCTACAGTGAACAGTTCTTC; cdr3_aa: CASAAPGQDTLYSEQFF
cdr3_length: 14; d_call: NA; v_call: TRBV11-3; j_call: TRBJ2-1; clone_size: NA; cdr3_nt: TGTGCCAGCTTAGATGGAGGGGTCTACAATGAGCAGTTCTTC; cdr3_aa: CASLDGGVYNEQFF
cdr3_length: 16; d_call: TRBD1; v_call: TRBV5-1; j_call: TRBJ2-2; clone_size: few; cdr3_nt: TGCGCCAGCAGCTTGTTGCAACAGGGGACCACCGGGGAGCTGTTTTTT; cdr3_aa: CASSLLQQGTTGELFF
cdr3_length: 15; d_call: NA; v_call: TRBV30; j_call: TRBJ2-6; clone_size: NA; cdr3_nt: TGTGCCTGGGGGCTAGCCCCCTCTGGGGTCAACGTCCTGACTTTC; cdr3_aa: CAWGLAPSGVNVLTF
cdr3_length: 13; d_call: NA; v_call: TRBV6-6; j_call: TRBJ1-1; clone_size: NA; cdr3_nt: TGTGCCAGCAGTTTGCAGAGACTAACTGAAGCCTTCTTT; cdr3_aa: CASSLQRLTEAFF
cdr3_length: 13; d_call: NA; v_call: TRBV5-1; j_call: TRBJ2-3; clone_size: NA; cdr3_nt: TGCCCCAGCAGCTTGGTCCAGACAGATACCCAGTATTTT; cdr3_aa: CPSSLVQTDTQYF
cdr3_length: 16; d_call: TRBD2; v_call: TRBV11-2; j_call: TRBJ2-1; clone_size: NA; cdr3_nt: TGTGCCAGCGACTGGTGGACTAGCGGGTTAGAAAATGAGCAGTTCTTC; cdr3_aa: CASDWWTSGLENEQFF
cdr3_length: 18; d_call: TRBD2; v_call: TRBV5-4; j_call: TRBJ2-1; clone_size: many; cdr3_nt: TGTGCCAGCAGCTCAGGGACTAGCGGGAGCATAGGCTACAATGAGCAGTTCTTC; cdr3_aa: CASSSGTSGSIGYNEQFF
cdr3_length: 16; d_call: NA; v_call: TRBV7-9; j_call: TRBJ1-1; clone_size: NA; cdr3_nt: TGTGCCAGCGGGGCTGGGGCGCGGCAGAAGAAGACTGAAGCTTTCTTT; cdr3_aa: CASGAGARQKKTEAFF
cdr3_length: 14; d_call: TRBD1; v_call: TRBV30; j_call: TRBJ1-1; clone_size: NA; cdr3_nt: TGTGACTGCAGTAAAGGACAGGGTAGGACTGAAGCTTTCTTT; cdr3_aa: CDCSKGQGRTEAFF
cdr3_length: 13; d_call: TRBD1; v_call: TRBV11-2; j_call: TRBJ1-2; clone_size: NA; cdr3_nt: TGTGCCAGCAACTACAGGGGGGACTATGGCTACACCTTC; cdr3_aa: CASNYRGDYGYTF
cdr3_length: 13; d_call: NA; v_call: TRBV4-1; j_call: TRBJ1-5; clone_size: NA; cdr3_nt: TGCACCAGCAGCCAAGCGTCGGGTCAGCCCCAGCATTTT; cdr3_aa: CTSSQASGQPQHF
cdr3_length: 12; d_call: TRBD1; v_call: TRBV24-1; j_call: TRBJ2-7; clone_size: NA; cdr3_nt: TGTGCCACCAGTGATTCCTGGACAGGACTGTACTTC; cdr3_aa: CATSDSWTGLYF
cdr3_length: 14; d_call: NA; v_call: TRBV5-6; j_call: TRBJ2-5; clone_size: many; cdr3_nt: TGTGCCAGCAGCTTGATTGAACCCAAAGAGACCCAGTACTTC; cdr3_aa: CASSLIEPKETQYF
cdr3_length: 15; d_call: TRBD2; v_call: TRBV6-1; j_call: TRBJ2-7; clone_size: many; cdr3_nt: TGTGCCAGCAGTGAATCTAGCGGGAGCTCCTACGAGCAGTACTTC; cdr3_aa: CASSESSGSSYEQYF
cdr3_length: 16; d_call: TRBD1; v_call: TRBV5-4; j_call: TRBJ2-2; clone_size: few; cdr3_nt: TGTGCCAGCAGCCTACCTGGGACAGGGGGAATGGGGGGGCTGTTTTTT; cdr3_aa: CASSLPGTGGMGGLFF
cdr3_length: 15; d_call: NA; v_call: TRBV6-5; j_call: TRBJ2-7; clone_size: NA; cdr3_nt: TGTGACAGCAGTTACTCCTCCGGGGTCCCCTACGAGCAGTACTTC; cdr3_aa: CDSSYSSGVPYEQYF
cdr3_length: 11; d_call: TRBD1; v_call: TRBV29-1; j_call: TRBJ1-2; clone_size: many; cdr3_nt: TGCAGCGCCCTACAGGGGTATGGCTACACCTTC; cdr3_aa: CSALQGYGYTF
cdr3_length: 16; d_call: NA; v_call: TRBV29-1; j_call: TRBJ2-3; clone_size: NA; cdr3_nt: TGCAGCGTTCATTCGTTACAGGGAGAGGGCACAGATACGCACTATTTT; cdr3_aa: CSVHSLQGEGTDTHYF
cdr3_length: 17; d_call: TRBD1; v_call: TRBV28; j_call: TRBJ2-1; clone_size: few; cdr3_nt: TGTGCCAGCACCGGGACAGGGGCGAGGGGCTCCTACAATGAGCAGTCCTTC; cdr3_aa: CASTGTGARGSYNEQSF
cdr3_length: 14; d_call: NA; v_call: TRBV11-1; j_call: TRBJ2-2; clone_size: NA; cdr3_nt: TGTGCCACCAGACCGAGCCTTGACGCCGGGGACCTGTCTTTT; cdr3_aa: CATRPSLDAGDLSF
cdr3_length: 15; d_call: NA; v_call: TRBV5-1; j_call: TRBJ2-7; clone_size: many; cdr3_nt: TGCGCCAGCAGCTTATACCGGGGGCGAAGTTACGAGCAGTACTTC; cdr3_aa: CASSLYRGRSYEQYF
cdr3_length: 12; d_call: NA; v_call: TRBV29-1; j_call: TRBJ2-7; clone_size: NA; cdr3_nt: TGCAGCGTTGAAGACAGTTGGCGCGAGCAGTACTTC; cdr3_aa: CSVEDSWREQYF